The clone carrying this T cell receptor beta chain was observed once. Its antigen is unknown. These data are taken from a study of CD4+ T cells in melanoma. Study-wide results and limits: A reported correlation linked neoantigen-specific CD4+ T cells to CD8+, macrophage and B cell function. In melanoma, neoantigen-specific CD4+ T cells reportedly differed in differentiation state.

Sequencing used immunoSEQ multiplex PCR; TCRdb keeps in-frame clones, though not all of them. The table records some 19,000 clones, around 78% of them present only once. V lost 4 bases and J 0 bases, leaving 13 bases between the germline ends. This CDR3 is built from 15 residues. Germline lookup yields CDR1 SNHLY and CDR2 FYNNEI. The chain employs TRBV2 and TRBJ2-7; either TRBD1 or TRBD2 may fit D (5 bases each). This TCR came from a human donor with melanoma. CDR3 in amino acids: CASSGGEVFSYEQYF. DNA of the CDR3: TGTGCCAGCAGTGGAGGGGAAGTTTTCTCCTACGAGCAGTACTTC.